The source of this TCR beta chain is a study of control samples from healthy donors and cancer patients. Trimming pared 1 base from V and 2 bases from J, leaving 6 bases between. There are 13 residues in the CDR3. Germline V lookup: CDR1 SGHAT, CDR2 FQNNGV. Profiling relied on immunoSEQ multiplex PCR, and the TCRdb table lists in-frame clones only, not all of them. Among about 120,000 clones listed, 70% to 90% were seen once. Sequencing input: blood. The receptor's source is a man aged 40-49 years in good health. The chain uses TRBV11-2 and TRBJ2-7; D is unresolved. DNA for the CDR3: TGTGCCAGCAGCTTAGGGCGGACCTACGAGCAGTACTTC. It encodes CASSLGRTYEQYF.